This record looks at one T cell receptor beta chain sequence and its context. The data belong to a study of blood T cell repertoires in COVID-19. TCRdb keeps only in-frame clones here, not all; method: immunoSEQ multiplex PCR. The repertoire holds roughly 200,000 clones, with about four fifths as singletons. This sequence originates from a man between 45 and 60 years old with active or convalescent COVID-19. Sequenced material: peripheral blood.

CDR3 coding DNA: TGTGCCACAGGACAGGAGAACACTGAAGCTTTCTTT. It codes for CATGQENTEAFF. This chain uses TRBV24-1 with TRBJ1-1, with 7 bases lining up with TRBD1. The J segment lost 1 base and the V segment lost 10 bases, leaving 2 bases of the junction unmatched. The CDR3 consists of 12 residues. CDR1 and CDR2 from the germline V gene are KGHDR and SFDVKD.